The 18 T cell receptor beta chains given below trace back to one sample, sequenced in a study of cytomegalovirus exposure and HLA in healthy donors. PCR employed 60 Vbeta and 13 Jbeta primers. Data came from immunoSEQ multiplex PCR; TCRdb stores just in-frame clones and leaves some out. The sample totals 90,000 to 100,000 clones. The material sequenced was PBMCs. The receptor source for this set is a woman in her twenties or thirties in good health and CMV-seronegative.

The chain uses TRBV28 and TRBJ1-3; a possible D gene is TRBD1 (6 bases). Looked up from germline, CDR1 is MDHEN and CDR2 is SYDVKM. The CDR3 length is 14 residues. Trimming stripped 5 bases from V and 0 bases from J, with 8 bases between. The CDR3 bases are TGTGCCAGCAGTCGACAGGACTCTGGAAACACCATATATTTT. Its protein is CASSRQDSGNTIYF.

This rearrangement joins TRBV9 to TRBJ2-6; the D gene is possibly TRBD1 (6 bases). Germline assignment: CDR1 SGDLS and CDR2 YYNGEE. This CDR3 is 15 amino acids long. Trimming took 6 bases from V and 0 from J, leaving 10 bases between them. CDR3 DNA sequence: TGTGCCAGCACCAGGGGCAGCTCTGGGGCCAACGTCCTGACTTTC. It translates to CASTRGSSGANVLTF.

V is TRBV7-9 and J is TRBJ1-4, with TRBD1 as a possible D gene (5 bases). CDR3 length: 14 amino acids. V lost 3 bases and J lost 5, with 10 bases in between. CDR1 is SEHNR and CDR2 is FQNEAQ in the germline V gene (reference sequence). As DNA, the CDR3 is TGTGCCAGCAGCTTGACGGGGGGGAATGAAAAACTGTTTTTT. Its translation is CASSLTGGNEKLFF.

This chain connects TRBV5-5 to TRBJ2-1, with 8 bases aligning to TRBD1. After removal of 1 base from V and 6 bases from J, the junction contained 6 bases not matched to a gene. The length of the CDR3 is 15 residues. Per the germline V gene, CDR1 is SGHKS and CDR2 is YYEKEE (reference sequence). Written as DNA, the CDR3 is TGTGCCAGCAGCTTGCCCGACAGGGGAATCAATGAGCAGTTCTTC. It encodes CASSLPDRGINEQFF.

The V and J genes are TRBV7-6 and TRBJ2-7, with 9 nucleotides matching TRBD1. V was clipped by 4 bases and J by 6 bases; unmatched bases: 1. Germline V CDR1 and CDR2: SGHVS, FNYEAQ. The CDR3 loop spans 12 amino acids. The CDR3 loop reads CASSWTGAEQYF. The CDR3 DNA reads TGTGCCAGCAGCTGGACAGGGGCCGAGCAGTACTTC.

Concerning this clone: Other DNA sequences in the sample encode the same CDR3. The CDR3 protein is CASSFGGITEAFF. Here the CDR3 DNA reads TGTGCCAGCAGTTTCGGGGGGATCACTGAAGCTTTCTTT. The V and J genes are TRBV27 and TRBJ1-1; a weak D match, TRBD1 (5 bases). The CDR3 contains 13 residues. V dropped 3 bases and J dropped 4 bases, with 9 bases sitting between them. Germline CDR1 reads MNHEY; CDR2 reads SMNVEV (reference sequence).

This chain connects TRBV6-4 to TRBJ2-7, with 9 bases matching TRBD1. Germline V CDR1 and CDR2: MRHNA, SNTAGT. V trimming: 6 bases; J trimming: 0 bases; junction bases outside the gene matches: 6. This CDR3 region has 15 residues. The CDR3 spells CASSLRTGVSYEQYF. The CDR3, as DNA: TGTGCCAGCAGCCTCAGGACAGGGGTCTCCTACGAGCAGTACTTC.

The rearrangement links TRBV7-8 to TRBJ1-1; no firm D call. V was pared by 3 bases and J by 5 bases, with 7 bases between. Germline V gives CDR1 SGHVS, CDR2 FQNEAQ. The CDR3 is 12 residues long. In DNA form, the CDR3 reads TGTGCCAGCAGCTTTCTACAGACTGAAGCTTTCTTT. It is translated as CASSFLQTEAFF. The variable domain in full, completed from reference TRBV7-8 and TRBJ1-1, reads GAGVSQSPRYKVAKRGQDVALRCDPISGHVSLFWYQQALGQGPEFLTYFQNEAQLDKSGLPSDRFFAERPEGSVSTLKIQRTQQEDSAVYLCASSFLQTEAFFGQGTRLTVV.

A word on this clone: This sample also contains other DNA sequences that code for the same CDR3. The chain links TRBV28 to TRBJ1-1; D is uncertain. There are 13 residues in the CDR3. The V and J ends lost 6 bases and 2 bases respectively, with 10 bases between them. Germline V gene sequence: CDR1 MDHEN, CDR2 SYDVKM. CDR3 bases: TGTGCCAGCAGCCTAGCGGGAAACACTGAAGCTTTCTTT. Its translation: CASSLAGNTEAFF.

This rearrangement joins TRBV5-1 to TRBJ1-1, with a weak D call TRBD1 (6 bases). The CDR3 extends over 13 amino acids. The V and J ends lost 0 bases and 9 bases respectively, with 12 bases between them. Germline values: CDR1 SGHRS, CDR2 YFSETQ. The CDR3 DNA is TGCGCCAGCAGCTTGGTGACAGGTGATAAAGCTTTCTTT. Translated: CASSLVTGDKAFF.

The CDR3 nucleotides read TGTGCCAGCAGTGAATCGGGGGGAACCTACGAGCAGTACTTC. Protein sequence: CASSESGGTYEQYF. The genes are TRBV25-1 and TRBJ2-7; 7 bases map to TRBD2. The J segment lost 2 bases and the V segment lost 1 base, leaving 2 bases of the junction unmatched. The germline V gene encodes CDR1 MGHDK and CDR2 SYGVNS. The CDR3 loop spans 14 amino acids.

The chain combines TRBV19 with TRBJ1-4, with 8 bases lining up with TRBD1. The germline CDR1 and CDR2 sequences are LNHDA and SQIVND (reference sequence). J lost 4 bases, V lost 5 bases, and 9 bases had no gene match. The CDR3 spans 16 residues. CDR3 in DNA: TGTGCCAGTAGTGTAGCGACAGGGGCCTATAATGAAAAACTGTTTTTT. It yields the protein CASSVATGAYNEKLFF.

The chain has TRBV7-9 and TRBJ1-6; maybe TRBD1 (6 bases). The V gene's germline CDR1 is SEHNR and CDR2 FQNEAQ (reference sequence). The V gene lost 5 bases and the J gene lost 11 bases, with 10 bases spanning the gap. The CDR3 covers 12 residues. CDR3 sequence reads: CASSEDSAPLHF. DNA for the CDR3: TGTGCCAGCAGCGAGGACAGTGCACCCCTCCACTTT. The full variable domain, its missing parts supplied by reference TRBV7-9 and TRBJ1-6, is DTGVSQNPRHKITKRGQNVTFRCDPISEHNRLYWYRQTLGQGPEFLTYFQNEAQLEKSRLLSDRFSAERPKGSFSTLEIQRTEQGDSAMYLCASSEDSAPLHFGNGTRLTVT.

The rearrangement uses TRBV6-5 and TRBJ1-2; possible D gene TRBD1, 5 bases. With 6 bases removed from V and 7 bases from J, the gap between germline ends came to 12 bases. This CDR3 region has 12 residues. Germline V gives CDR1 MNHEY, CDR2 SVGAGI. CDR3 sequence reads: CASRDNRSGYTF. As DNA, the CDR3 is TGTGCCAGCAGGGATAACAGGAGTGGCTACACCTTC.

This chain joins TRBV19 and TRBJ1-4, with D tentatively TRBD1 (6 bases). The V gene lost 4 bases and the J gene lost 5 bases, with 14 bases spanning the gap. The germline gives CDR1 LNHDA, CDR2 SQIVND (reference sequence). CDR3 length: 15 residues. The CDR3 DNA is TGTGCCAGTAGTAAAGCACAGGGAGCGAATGAAAAACTGTTTTTT. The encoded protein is CASSKAQGANEKLFF. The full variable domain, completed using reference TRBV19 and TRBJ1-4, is DGGITQSPKYLFRKEGQNVTLSCEQNLNHDAMYWYRQDPGQGLRLIYYSQIVNDFQKGDIAEGYSVSREKKESFPLTVTSAQKNPTAFYLCASSKAQGANEKLFFGSGTQLSVL.

The CDR3 loop is CAIRSPVAVNSPLHF. DNA for the CDR3: TGTGCCATCAGATCACCGGTAGCGGTCAATTCACCCCTCCACTTT. The gene calls are TRBV10-3 and TRBJ1-6; D ambiguous. Germline V gene data show CDR1 as ENHRY and CDR2 as SYGVKD. V gave up 6 bases and J gave up 7 bases, with 16 bases separating them. This CDR3 region has 15 residues.

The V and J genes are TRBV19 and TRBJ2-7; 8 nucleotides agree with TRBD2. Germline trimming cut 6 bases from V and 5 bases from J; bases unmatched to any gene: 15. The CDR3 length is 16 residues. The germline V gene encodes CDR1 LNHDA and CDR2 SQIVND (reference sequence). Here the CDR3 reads CASSSRGGELNNEQYF. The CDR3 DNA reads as TGTGCCAGTAGCAGCCGGGGGGGAGAATTAAATAACGAGCAGTACTTC.

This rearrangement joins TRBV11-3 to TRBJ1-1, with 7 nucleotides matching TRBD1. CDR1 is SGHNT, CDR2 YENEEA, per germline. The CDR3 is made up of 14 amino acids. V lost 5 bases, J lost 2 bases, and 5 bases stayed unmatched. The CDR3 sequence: CASSARQGNTEAFF. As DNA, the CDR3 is TGTGCCAGCAGCGCGAGACAGGGCAACACTGAAGCTTTCTTT.